The present entry profiles one T cell receptor (beta chain) with its context. The data are from a study of blood T cell repertoires in COVID-19. Study as a whole: T cells, B-cell-depleted T cells, or PBMCs provided the cDNA or gDNA that served as material.

Sequencing was performed with immunoSEQ multiplex PCR; in TCRdb, only in-frame clones are kept and a portion is missing. Seen here are about 160,000 clones, about four fifths observed once, and the top ten hold 3% to 3.5%. Trimming took 0 bases from V and 5 from J, leaving 13 bases between them. The CDR3 length is 15 residues. The germline V gene has CDR1 MGHRA and CDR2 YSYEKL. Sequencing was performed on PBMCs or T cells enriched from blood (not recorded which). The source of this sequence is a woman in her fifties or sixties who had recovered from COVID-19. V usage is TRBV4-1 and J usage is TRBJ2-5, with a weak D call TRBD2 (5 bases). As DNA, the CDR3 is TGCGCCAGCAGCCAAGACCGGGGAGCAGCGGAGACCCAGTACTTC. Protein product: CASSQDRGAAETQYF.